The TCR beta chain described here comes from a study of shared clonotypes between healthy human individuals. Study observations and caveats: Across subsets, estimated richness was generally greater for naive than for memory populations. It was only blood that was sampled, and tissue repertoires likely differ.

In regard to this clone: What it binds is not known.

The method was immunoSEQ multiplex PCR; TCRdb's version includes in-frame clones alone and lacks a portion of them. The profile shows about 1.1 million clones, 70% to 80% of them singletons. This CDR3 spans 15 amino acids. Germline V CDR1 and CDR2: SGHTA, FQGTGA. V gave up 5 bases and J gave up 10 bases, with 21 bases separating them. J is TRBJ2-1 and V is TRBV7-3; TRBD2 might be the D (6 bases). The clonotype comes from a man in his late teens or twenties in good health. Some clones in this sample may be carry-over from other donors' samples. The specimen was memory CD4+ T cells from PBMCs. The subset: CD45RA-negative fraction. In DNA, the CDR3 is TGTGCCAGCAGCCCCACCGGGACTCCCTCTGAGGAGCAGTTCTTC. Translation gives CASSPTGTPSEEQFF.